This T cell receptor beta chain was sequenced during a study of blood T cell repertoires in COVID-19 (dated by TCRdb to the early 2020s). About the study as a whole: Collaborator samples came from the United States, Italy and Spain and covered acute and convalescent phases of COVID-19. The samples were drawn from two sources: the first 160 participants of the ongoing ImmuneRACE study, and 950 to 1,500 subjects contributed by 6 global collaborators. Where available, HLA class I and class II types were taken from metadata supplied by the sample provider and were not determined by assay-based typing. The repertoires were released in a freely available public database meant as a resource for research on the immune response to SARS-CoV-2. The prospective study material was composed of cDNA or gDNA derived from T cells, B-cell-depleted T cells, or PBMCs. The dataset comprised deeply sampled blood TCRbeta repertoires from subjects exposed to, actively infected with, or recovered from COVID-19. Sample metadata almost always included a de-identified subject ID, COVID-19 status, age in years and sex.

Beyond this particular receptor, the publication reports: The amount of clinical and demographic metadata varied by source and participant and was provided uncurated.

Concerning this clone: No antigen is known for it. Base qualities are not at hand, and no much larger clone is one base apart.

The immunoSEQ Assay, a bias-controlled multiplex PCR, was used to amplify TCRbeta CDR3 regions from genomic DNA. The authors' analysis ran thus. Within the assay, amplification of reference gene primers was used to estimate how many nucleated cells each sample contained. To quantify the absolute abundance of each unique TCRbeta CDR3 rearrangement, sequence reads were collapsed and filtered. For each sample, productive Simpson clonality was calculated as the square root of Simpson's diversity index across productive rearrangements. What TCRdb holds here is the immuneACCESS table cut down to in-frame rearrangements. Part of the clones is not present; checked against another copy, under half of the missing clones reflect an unresolved V gene, and the others are unexplained. V and J calls and clone size are given by that table; D and trimming were obtained from the DNA. The sample table shows 290,000 or so clones, and approximately 85% are seen once. Approximately 5% of the sample comes from the top ten.

Each collaborating institution followed its own protocols to collect whole blood in K2EDTA tubes. For TCRbeta analysis, collaborator samples were shipped as frozen whole blood, as isolated PBMCs, or as DNA extracted from either sample type. The sequencing sample was made of peripheral blood. The receptor's source is a man in his fifties with active or convalescent COVID-19.

The nucleotide sequence is TGTGCCAGTAGCCGACTAGCGGGAGGAAAGAGTGAGCAGTTCTTC. The encoded protein is CASSRLAGGKSEQFF. Recombination joined TRBV19 with TRBJ2-1, with 13 bases matching TRBD2. The CDR3 covers 15 residues, taking in both the cysteine and the phenylalanine. The retained sequence is limited to the CDR3, 45 bases, with the frame set at the first base. Trimmed from V: 6 bases; trimmed from J: 9 bases; junction bases lacking a gene match: 8. Based on the germline V gene (reference sequence), the CDR1 and CDR2 sequences are LNHDA and SQIVND.